This T cell receptor (beta chain) appears in the sequencing data of a study of blood T cells in healthy people across ages. A second 7 to 11 cycle PCR used barcoded and J-beta primers. TCRdb called the 5' RACE reads again in MiXCR, with one record for every CDR3 protein. The sample contains 650,000 to 1,000,000 distinct CDR3 sequences, about 36% of which appear only once. The specimen was blood. This TCR was sampled from a man aged 18-30 years in good health.

CDR3 loop: CASSEYIRPNEKLFF. CDR3 DNA: TGTGCCAGCAGTGAATATATTCGACCTAATGAAAAACTGTTTTTT. This sequence joins TRBV25-1 and TRBJ1-4; no clear D. Per germline, CDR1 MGHDK and CDR2 SYGVNS. V was trimmed by 0 bases and J by 3 bases, leaving 8 bases between them. CDR3 size: 15 residues.